This T cell receptor beta chain was sequenced during a study of T cells in Graves' hyperthyroidism and ophthalmopathy. For the study at large: The initial diagnosis was the point when peripheral blood was collected, ahead of any treatment.

It was RNA transcripts that yielded the amplified TCR beta CDR3 regions. An initial round of RT-PCR targeting the TCR CDR3 relied on the HTBI primer set. One entry per CDR3 protein, called by TCRdb with MiXCR from the multiplex PCR reads. Among 540,000 or so distinct CDR3 sequences listed, about a sixth were seen once. The hyperthyroidism was newly diagnosed and had lasted under 2 months; the patients were aged 18 to 65. It was roughly 10 ml of fresh peripheral blood that supplied the PBMCs. The CDR3 has 18 residues. Looked up from germline, CDR1 is SGHDN and CDR2 is FVKESK. The V segment lost 1 base and the J segment 0 bases; nucleotides outside the gene matches: 3.

This TCR was sampled from a woman under 40 with Graves' hyperthyroidism. This chain links TRBV14 with TRBJ2-6; 10 nucleotides agree with TRBD1. Sequenced material: blood. CDR3: CASSQVGTGVSGANVLTF. Here the CDR3 DNA reads TGTGCCAGCAGCCAAGTTGGGACAGGGGTCTCTGGGGCCAACGTCCTGACTTTC.